This T cell receptor beta chain was profiled in a study of T-cell memory formation after mild COVID-19. cDNA libraries for TCR alpha and TCR beta, carrying sample barcodes and UMIs, came from 5'RACE with constant-segment primers. TCRdb redid the calling of the 5' RACE reads with MiXCR, one entry per CDR3 protein. The table includes roughly 120,000 distinct CDR3 sequences, 15% to 20% detected once. With 3 bases removed from V and 0 bases from J, the gap between germline ends came to 14 bases. The CDR3 length is 16 residues. CDR1 is LNHNV and CDR2 is YYDKDF in the germline V gene (reference sequence). In its sample, this clonotype was seen a few times.

The clonotype originates from an adult woman who had mild COVID-19 (a few samples of this study predate the infection). Cell type and time point are not known. What was sequenced was PBMCs or a T cell subset sorted from them (not recorded which). V gene TRBV15 combines with J gene TRBJ1-2; D ambiguous. The CDR3 spells CATSSAGFYSNYGYTF. In DNA form, the CDR3 reads TGTGCCACCAGCAGTGCCGGGTTTTATTCTAACTATGGCTACACCTTC.